The 10 T cell receptor beta chains below all came from one sample that was sequenced in a study of shared T cell receptors in the human thymus. Produced via immunoSEQ multiplex PCR; TCRdb's table is partial and in-frame only. The table lists 55,000 to 80,000 clones, nearly 95% of them singletons, with about 0.03% in the top ten. The sample comprised thymocytes. The receptor set was obtained from a human donor.

The V gene is TRBV5-1, the J gene TRBJ1-2, with no clear D. V was clipped by 0 bases and J by 4 bases, with 22 bases between them. CDR3 size: 18 residues. CDR1 is SGHRS and CDR2 is YFSETQ in the germline V gene. The CDR3 DNA reads as TGCGCCAGCAGCTTGGTGATACAGCCCACCCTGTGGGGCTATGGCTACACCTTC. The encoded protein is CASSLVIQPTLWGYGYTF.

The V call is TRBV4-2, the J call TRBJ2-4; D gene uncertain. V lost 0 bases and J 6 bases, leaving 0 bases between the germline ends. Germline CDR1 LGHNA, CDR2 YNFKEQ. This CDR3 has 11 residues. CDR3 DNA sequence: TGTGCCAGCAGCCAAGAAAACATTCAGTACTTC. Protein: CASSQENIQYF.

The gene calls are TRBV6-4 and TRBJ2-1, with D possibly called TRBD1 or TRBD2 (6 bases each). With 8 bases removed from V and 0 bases from J, the gap between germline ends came to 17 bases. Germline V gene lookup returns CDR1 MRHNA and CDR2 SNTAGT. CDR3 length: 16 residues. The CDR3 DNA reads as TGTGCCAGCTCGAATTTCGGGGGCCGCTCCTACAATGAGCAGTTCTTC. It translates to CASSNFGGRSYNEQFF.

The V call is TRBV4-2, the J call TRBJ2-1, with no clear D. The CDR3 is made up of 13 amino acids. Trimming cost V 0 bases and J 10 bases, with 10 bases left between them. CDR1 is LGHNA and CDR2 is YNFKEQ in the germline V gene. The CDR3 region has the DNA TGTGCCAGCAGCCAAGATGGTGGACCGGAGCAGTTCTTC. Translating it yields CASSQDGGPEQFF.

The V and J genes are TRBV14 and TRBJ1-2; D possibly corresponds to TRBD1 (6 bases). This CDR3 spans 16 amino acids. With 0 bases removed from V and 4 bases from J, the gap between germline ends came to 15 bases. Per the germline V gene, CDR1 is SGHDN and CDR2 is FVKESK. The CDR3 spells CASSQDAGQPSYGYTF. The CDR3 DNA sequence: TGTGCCAGCAGCCAAGATGCAGGACAGCCCAGCTATGGCTACACCTTC. Full variable domain (outside the CDR3, taken from reference TRBV14 and TRBJ1-2): EAGVTQFPSHSVIEKGQTVTLRCDPISGHDNLYWYRRVMGKEIKFLLHFVKESKQDESGMPNNRFLAERTGGTYSTLKVQPAELEDSGVYFCASSQDAGQPSYGYTFGSGTRLTVV.

The V and J genes are TRBV7-2 and TRBJ2-5, with 12 bases matching TRBD2. The CDR3 has 19 amino acids. Losses at the gene ends were 3 bases for V and 3 bases for J; bases not matched to a gene: 14. Per germline, CDR1 SGHTA and CDR2 FQGNSA. In nucleotides, the CDR3 is TGTGCCAGCAGCTTTCTAGCGGGGGGGCGCTCGGGGCCGGAAGAGACCCAGTACTTC. Translated: CASSFLAGGRSGPEETQYF.

The chain joins TRBV29-1 to TRBJ1-2; D gene unclear. The V and J ends lost 5 bases and 7 bases respectively, with 8 bases between them. Germline V gene data show CDR1 as SQVTM and CDR2 as ANQGSEA. CDR3 size: 10 residues. The CDR3, as DNA: TGCAGCGTTACAGACATTGGCTACACCTTC. It translates to CSVTDIGYTF.

The CDR3 loop reads CASSGTPYSNQPQHF. The CDR3, as DNA: TGTGCCAGCAGTGGGACACCCTATAGCAATCAGCCCCAGCATTTT. The chain uses TRBV28 and TRBJ1-5; tentatively, D is TRBD1 (6 bases). CDR1 is MDHEN and CDR2 is SYDVKM in the germline V gene. V shed 5 bases and J shed 0 bases, with 11 bases lying between them. The CDR3 runs to 15 residues.

The chain carries TRBV9 and TRBJ2-7; D call uncertain. The V gene lost 0 bases and the J gene lost 7 bases, with 11 bases spanning the gap. In germline, CDR1 is SGDLS, CDR2 YYNGEE. The CDR3 consists of 13 residues. CDR3 DNA sequence: TGTGCCAGCAGCGTAGCCCTGATGGGGGAGCAGTACTTC. This encodes CASSVALMGEQYF.

The chain couples TRBV6-5 to TRBJ1-1, with D tentatively TRBD1 (5 bases). This CDR3 comprises 14 residues. Trimming shortened V by 8 bases and J by 5 bases, and 18 bases separated the two germline ends. CDR1 and CDR2 (germline): MNHEY, SVGAGI. The CDR3 region is CASHLVGTRTEAFF. CDR3 DNA: TGTGCCAGCCATTTGGTAGGGACGAGGACTGAAGCTTTCTTT.